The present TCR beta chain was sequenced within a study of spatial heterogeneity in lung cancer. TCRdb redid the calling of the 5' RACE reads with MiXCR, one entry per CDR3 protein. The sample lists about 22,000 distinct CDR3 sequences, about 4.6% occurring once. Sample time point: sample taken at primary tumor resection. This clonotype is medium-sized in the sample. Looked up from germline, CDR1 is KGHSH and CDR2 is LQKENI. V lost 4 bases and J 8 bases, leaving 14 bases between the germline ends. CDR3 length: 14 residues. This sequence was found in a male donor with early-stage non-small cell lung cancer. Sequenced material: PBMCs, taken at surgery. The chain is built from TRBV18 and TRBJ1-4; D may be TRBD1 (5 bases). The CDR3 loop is CASSRQSGREKLFF. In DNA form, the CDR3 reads TGTGCCAGCTCACGCCAATCAGGGAGAGAAAAACTGTTTTTT.